These 23 T cell receptor beta chains originate from one sample sequenced in a study of control samples from healthy donors and cancer patients. The protocol was immunoSEQ multiplex PCR, while the TCRdb copy is restricted to in-frame clones and leaves out a portion. The table has more than 100,000 clones, approximately 90% seen once; the top ten hold 15% to 20%. Sequencing used PBMCs. These receptor sequences come from a man aged 60 to 69 with lung cancer.

The chain links TRBV4-2 to TRBJ2-2, with D possibly being TRBD1 (5 bases). CDR3 length: 15 amino acids. Per germline, CDR1 LGHNA and CDR2 YNFKEQ. Trimming cost V 0 bases and J 4 bases, with 9 bases left between them. CDR3 amino acids: CASSQDGGATGELFF. The DNA of the CDR3 is TGTGCCAGCAGCCAAGATGGTGGGGCCACCGGGGAGCTGTTTTTT.

This clone has only a few counts. The chain is built from TRBV5-8 and TRBJ2-7, with 7 nucleotides matching TRBD1. V lost 2 bases, J lost 7 bases, and 12 bases stayed unmatched. CDR3 length: 15 amino acids. Germline V gene data show CDR1 as SGHTS and CDR2 as YDEGEE. The CDR3 region is CASSFDFSGGREQYF. In DNA form, the CDR3 reads TGTGCCAGCAGCTTCGACTTCTCAGGGGGTAGAGAGCAGTACTTC.

This chain links TRBV30 with TRBJ2-2, with D perhaps matching TRBD2 (6 bases). Germline V CDR1 and CDR2: GTSNPN, SVGIG (reference sequence). V was shortened by 3 bases and J by 3 bases, with 11 bases between the two germline ends. This CDR3 spans 14 amino acids. The CDR3 reads CAWRILAHTGELFF. The CDR3 DNA reads TGTGCCTGGAGGATCCTAGCGCACACCGGGGAGCTGTTTTTT.

This clone was observed a handful of times. V gene TRBV5-1 combines with J gene TRBJ2-7; a weak D match, TRBD2 (7 bases). The CDR3 totals 15 residues. Per germline, CDR1 SGHRS and CDR2 YFSETQ. V was trimmed by 0 bases and J by 1 base, leaving 11 bases between them. The CDR3 is CASSLAGGLSYEQYV. The CDR3, as DNA: TGCGCCAGCAGCTTGGCCGGGGGGCTGTCCTACGAGCAGTACGTC.

The chain carries TRBV10-2 and TRBJ2-1, with D unclear. The V end was cut by 3 bases, the J end by 9 bases, with 12 bases between. The CDR3 runs to 13 residues. Germline assignment: CDR1 WSHSY and CDR2 SAAADI. The CDR3 is CASSDQVLGEQFF. CDR3 nucleotide sequence: TGCGCCAGCAGTGATCAGGTTTTGGGTGAGCAGTTCTTC.

The chain joins TRBV10-3 to TRBJ2-1, with D perhaps being TRBD1 or TRBD2 (7 bases each). This CDR3 comprises 13 residues. V lost 5 bases and J lost 9, with 14 bases in between. The V gene's germline CDR1 is ENHRY and CDR2 SYGVKD. The CDR3: CAISYDREGEQFF. Here the CDR3 DNA reads TGTGCCATCAGTTATGACAGGGAGGGTGAGCAGTTCTTC.

The rearrangement links TRBV13 to TRBJ2-1, with TRBD2 identical over 9 bases. The germline gives CDR1 PRHDT, CDR2 FYEKMQ (reference sequence). V lost 5 bases, J lost 0 bases, and 11 bases stayed unmatched. CDR3 length: 18 amino acids. CDR3 bases: TGTGCCAGCAGCCTAGTCGAGGCGGGGGGGAGCTCCTACAATGAGCAGTTCTTC. Protein: CASSLVEAGGSSYNEQFF.

This rearrangement joins TRBV19 to TRBJ1-2; 10 bases fit TRBD1. V dropped 10 bases and J dropped 2; count of bases not matched to a gene: 10. CDR1 LNHDA and CDR2 SQIVND come from the germline V gene (reference sequence). CDR3 length: 15 residues. The CDR3 sequence: CATLSPGQGNYGYTF. The CDR3 coding sequence is TGTGCCACCCTCTCCCCGGGACAGGGGAACTATGGCTACACCTTC.

Within the sample, this clone is medium-sized. The chain joins TRBV10-2 to TRBJ2-1; D is possibly TRBD2 (5 bases). Germline loops: CDR1 WSHSY, CDR2 SAAADI. The CDR3 spans 14 residues. The ends were cut back, 6 bases at V and 7 bases at J, with 16 bases in the middle. The CDR3 sequence is CASSFGLSENEQFF. In DNA form, the CDR3 reads TGCGCCAGCAGCTTTGGACTGTCGGAAAATGAGCAGTTCTTC.

The chain uses TRBV27 and TRBJ1-6; 8 nucleotides match TRBD1. The germline V gene has CDR1 MNHEY and CDR2 SMNVEV (reference sequence). This CDR3 contains 15 residues. J lost 7 bases, V lost 10 bases, and 12 bases had no gene match. DNA for the CDR3: TGTGCCACTTCGGTGGAGGGACAGGTGAATTCACCCCTCCACTTT. Amino acids: CATSVEGQVNSPLHF.

V and J are TRBV9 and TRBJ1-1, with a tentative D call TRBD1 (5 bases). From germline, CDR1 is SGDLS and CDR2 YYNGEE. The V gene lost 4 bases and the J gene lost 1 base, with 14 bases spanning the gap. The length of the CDR3 is 15 residues. The CDR3 DNA reads TGTGCCAGCAGCCCGATGGGGGGTGCGAACACTGAAGCTTTCTTT. Its protein product is CASSPMGGANTEAFF.

This chain uses TRBV6-6 with TRBJ1-2; D not resolved. Germline-derived CDR1 and CDR2 are MNHNY and SVGAGI (reference sequence). There are 14 residues in the CDR3. The V gene lost 4 bases and the J gene lost 4 bases, with 13 bases spanning the gap. The CDR3 spells CASSSRLDRYGYTF. For the CDR3, the DNA is TGTGCCAGCAGTTCGCGGTTGGACCGCTATGGCTACACCTTC.

The chain employs TRBV3-1 (or the pseudogene TRBV3-2) and TRBJ2-1; TRBD1 aligns across 7 bases. Trimming cost V 8 bases and J 3 bases; bases outside gene matches: 7. Germline lookup yields CDR1 LGHDT and CDR2 YNNKEL (reference sequence). The CDR3 has 14 amino acids. CDR3 bases: TGTGCCAGCGGTTGGACAGGTAACTACAATGAGCAGTTCTTC. Translation: CASGWTGNYNEQFF.

The chain recombines TRBV30 with TRBJ2-1; D possibly matches TRBD1 or TRBD2 (6 bases each). The V gene's germline CDR1 is GTSNPN and CDR2 SVGIG (reference sequence). V dropped 4 bases and J dropped 8 bases, with 12 bases sitting between them. The CDR3 consists of 12 residues. CDR3 loop: CAWTRGGDEQFF. In DNA form, the CDR3 reads TGTGCCTGGACCAGGGGCGGGGATGAGCAGTTCTTC.

The chain carries TRBV7-8 and TRBJ2-7, with a possible D match to TRBD1 (5 bases). CDR1 SGHVS and CDR2 FQNEAQ come from the germline V gene. CDR3 length: 14 amino acids. V lost 4 bases and J 3 bases, leaving 13 bases between the germline ends. The CDR3 here is CASSYPGQNYEQYV. CDR3 nucleotides: TGTGCCAGCAGCTACCCAGGACAAAACTACGAGCAGTACGTC.

This chain joins TRBV7-3 and TRBJ1-1, with D possibly matching TRBD1 (5 bases). The germline V and J ends were trimmed by 5 bases and 1 base, with 8 bases remaining between them. CDR3 length: 13 residues. The V gene's germline CDR1 is SGHTA and CDR2 FQGTGA. The CDR3 sequence is CASSGTANTEAFF. Written as DNA, the CDR3 is TGTGCCAGCAGCGGGACGGCGAACACTGAAGCTTTCTTT.

V usage is TRBV2 and J usage is TRBJ1-4; TRBD1 agrees at 8 bases. The CDR3 totals 15 residues. Trimming removed 5 bases from V and 7 bases from J; junction bases left unmatched: 9. Germline CDR1 and CDR2: SNHLY and FYNNEI. Here the CDR3 DNA reads TGTGCCAGCAGTCGAGGGACAGGCTTCAGTGAAAAACTGTTTTTT. Translating it yields CASSRGTGFSEKLFF.

This clone was detected only a few times. The V and J genes are TRBV3-1 (or the pseudogene TRBV3-2) and TRBJ2-3; D is perhaps TRBD2 (6 bases). CDR3 size: 16 residues. The ends were cut back, 0 bases at V and 0 bases at J, with 10 bases in the middle. Germline V gene lookup returns CDR1 LGHDT and CDR2 YNNKEL (reference sequence). Here the CDR3 reads CASSQDGEDSTDTQYF. Here the CDR3 DNA reads TGTGCCAGCAGCCAAGACGGGGAGGATAGCACAGATACGCAGTATTTT.

This chain joins TRBV12-3 or TRBV12-4 and TRBJ2-1; the D is unclear. Trimming shortened V by 4 bases and J by 2 bases, and 6 bases separated the two germline ends. The CDR3 length is 13 residues. The CDR3 loop is CASSSVTYNEQFF. CDR3 DNA sequence: TGTGCCAGCAGTTCCGTAACCTACAATGAGCAGTTCTTC.

The DNA of the CDR3 is TGTGCCACCAGCAGTCGGCGTTCAGGCACTGAAGCTTTCTTT. This translates into CATSSRRSGTEAFF. The genes are TRBV15 and TRBJ1-1; no clear D gene. Germline V lookup: CDR1 LNHNV, CDR2 YYDKDF (reference sequence). The CDR3 consists of 14 residues. V lost 3 bases, J lost 4 bases, and 12 bases lay in between.

The chain recombines TRBV5-6 with TRBJ1-2; TRBD1 matches at 7 bases. The germline CDR1 and CDR2 sequences are SGHDT and YYEEEE. This CDR3 has 17 residues. J was trimmed by 6 bases and V by 4 bases; bases with no gene match: 18. CDR3 residues: CASSPLGKGATFHGYTF. The CDR3 bases are TGTGCCAGCAGCCCCCTTGGAAAGGGGGCTACCTTCCATGGCTACACCTTC.

The chain combines TRBV30 with TRBJ2-6; D is unresolved. Germline V lookup: CDR1 GTSNPN, CDR2 SVGIG (reference sequence). V was cut by 2 bases and J by 0 bases, with 5 bases left in between. CDR3 length: 14 residues. CDR3 loop: CAWSTFSGANVLTF. CDR3 DNA: TGTGCCTGGAGTACATTCTCTGGGGCCAACGTCCTGACTTTC.

The chain combines TRBV18 with TRBJ2-3; 10 bases align to TRBD1. V lost 4 bases, J lost 5 bases, and 6 bases stayed unmatched. The CDR3 covers 15 residues. The germline V gene has CDR1 KGHSH and CDR2 LQKENI. The CDR3 DNA follows: TGTGCCAGCTCACTGGGACAGGGGCCAAGAGATACGCAGTATTTT. Its protein is CASSLGQGPRDTQYF.